These 14 T cell receptor beta chains originate from one sample sequenced in a study of cytomegalovirus exposure and HLA in healthy donors (dated 2017 in TCRdb). The library was produced with the immunoSEQ multiplex PCR assay. A mixture of 60 forward primers for TCR Vbeta segments and 13 reverse primers for TCR Jbeta segments was used in the multiplex PCR. The table comes from immuneACCESS by way of TCRdb, which keeps in-frame sequences with V and J called. Part of the clones is missing from these tables; in studies checked, under half for an unresolved V gene and the rest for unknown reasons. The table held for this sample gives 150,000 to 200,000 clones. The top ten clonotypes cover 5.5% to 7.5% of the sample. Sequenced material: PBMCs. All receptors come from a man aged 30-40 years in good health and CMV-seronegative.

The CDR3 DNA reads TGTGCCAGCAGCTTAACCCGGGACATTCTGGCCTATGGCTACACCTTC. It yields the protein CASSLTRDILAYGYTF. The chain carries TRBV13 and TRBJ1-2; tentative D call: TRBD1 (6 bases). The CDR3 contains 16 residues. Trimming removed 2 bases at V and 4 bases at J, with 17 bases between. Germline-derived CDR1 and CDR2 are PRHDT and FYEKMQ (reference sequence).

V gene TRBV6-5 combines with J gene TRBJ1-4; a weak D match, TRBD1 (5 bases). The CDR3 length is 14 residues. Germline lookup yields CDR1 MNHEY and CDR2 SVGAGI. The ends were cut back, 7 bases at V and 8 bases at J, with 17 bases in the middle. CDR3 loop: CASTSNGGDEKLFF. CDR3 DNA: TGTGCCAGCACCTCCAATGGAGGGGACGAAAAACTGTTTTTT.

The rearrangement uses TRBV9 and TRBJ1-1, with D perhaps matching TRBD1 (5 bases). The CDR3 runs to 15 residues. The V end lost 0 bases, the J end lost 11 bases, and 20 bases lay between the germline ends. Germline loops: CDR1 SGDLS, CDR2 YYNGEE. CDR3 amino acids: CASSVEGQGVGGAFF. The CDR3 DNA reads as TGTGCCAGCAGCGTAGAGGGGCAGGGCGTGGGTGGTGCTTTCTTT.

The J gene is TRBJ2-2, the V gene TRBV12-2; the DNA was not compared with TRBD2, the D call given in the table. TRBV12-2 is reported as a pseudogene. This CDR3 comprises 24 residues. CDR3 amino acids: CASRSLEIWGTSGIVPTNTGELFF. CDR3 sequence (DNA): TGTGCAAGTCGCTCACTCGAGATTTGGGGGACTAGCGGGATAGTACCGACTAACACCGGGGAGCTGTTTTTT.

CDR3 in DNA: TGTGCCAGCAGCTCCCTAGCGGGGGGGTACAATGAGCAGTTCTTC. Translating it yields CASSSLAGGYNEQFF. The rearrangement links TRBV7-9 to TRBJ2-1, with 12 bases that match TRBD2. The CDR3 runs 15 residues. V was pared by 4 bases and J by 4 bases, with 2 bases of the junction left unmatched. Germline values: CDR1 SEHNR, CDR2 FQNEAQ (reference sequence).

The chain recombines TRBV30 with TRBJ1-5; 8 nucleotides line up with TRBD1. The length of the CDR3 is 14 residues. The trim removed 1 base at V and 5 bases at J, leaving 4 bases unmatched. Germline loops: CDR1 GTSNPN, CDR2 SVGIG (reference sequence). For the CDR3, the DNA is TGTGCCTGGAGTGCCGGGACAGGCTATCAGCCCCAGCATTTT. Its protein product is CAWSAGTGYQPQHF.

The V and J genes are TRBV5-5 and TRBJ1-1; TRBD1 matches at 9 bases. Per germline, CDR1 SGHKS and CDR2 YYEKEE (reference sequence). This CDR3 is 15 amino acids long. V lost 4 bases to trimming and J lost 5 bases; unmatched junction nucleotides: 9. CDR3 amino acids: CASSARQGDETEAFF. As DNA, the CDR3 is TGTGCCAGCAGCGCTAGACAGGGGGATGAGACTGAAGCTTTCTTT. Based on the CDR3 plus reference TRBV5-5 and TRBJ1-1, the full variable domain is DAGVTQSPTHLIKTRGQQVTLRCSPISGHKSVSWYQQVLGQGPQFIFQYYEKEERGRGNFPDRFSARQFPNYSSELNVNALLLGDSALYLCASSARQGDETEAFFGQGTRLTVV.

Here the CDR3 reads CASSPSGRAPFF. The CDR3 coding sequence is TGTGCCAGCAGTCCTAGCGGGAGGGCCCCCTTCTTC. The V gene is TRBV7-9, the J gene TRBJ2-1, with 12 bases lining up with TRBD2. This CDR3 region has 12 residues. CDR1 is SEHNR and CDR2 is FQNEAQ in the germline V gene (reference sequence). V shed 6 bases and J 16 bases; nucleotides not matched to a gene: 7.

This sequence joins TRBV6-5 and TRBJ1-1, with 9 bases fitting TRBD1. V shed 6 bases and J 1 base; nucleotides not matched to a gene: 6. The CDR3 consists of 15 residues. From germline, CDR1 is MNHEY and CDR2 SVGAGI. CDR3 loop: CASRFTGGSNTEAFF. The CDR3 DNA sequence: TGTGCCAGCAGATTTACAGGGGGCTCGAACACTGAAGCTTTCTTT.

The chain carries TRBV19 and TRBJ2-6, with 10 bases aligning to TRBD2. V shed 5 bases, J shed 0 bases, and the junction held 4 bases outside the gene matches. CDR3 length equals 17 residues. Germline V lookup: CDR1 LNHDA, CDR2 SQIVND (reference sequence). CDR3 residues: CASSQASGSSGANVLTF. CDR3 nucleotide sequence: TGTGCCAGTAGTCAGGCTAGCGGGAGCTCTGGGGCCAACGTCCTGACTTTC.

The chain carries TRBV27 and TRBJ1-6; TRBD1 agrees at 8 bases. Looked up from germline, CDR1 is MNHEY and CDR2 is SMNVEV (reference sequence). V shed 0 bases and J 9 bases; nucleotides not matched to a gene: 7. The CDR3 sequence is 16 residues long. CDR3 region: CASSLSPGGGLSPLHF. DNA for the CDR3: TGTGCCAGCAGTTTATCTCCAGGGGGCGGACTTTCACCCCTCCACTTT.

The V gene is TRBV28, the J gene TRBJ2-6; D is ambiguous. Per germline, CDR1 MDHEN and CDR2 SYDVKM. The CDR3 is 15 residues long. Trimming shortened V by 5 bases and J by 1 base, and 9 bases separated the two germline ends. The CDR3 sequence is CASSITASGANVLTF. The CDR3 DNA sequence: TGTGCCAGCAGTATAACAGCTTCTGGGGCCAACGTCCTGACTTTC. The variable domain in full, with the rest retrieved from reference TRBV28 and TRBJ2-6, is DVKVTQSSRYLVKRTGEKVFLECVQDMDHENMFWYRQDPGLGLRLIYFSYDVKMKEKGDIPEGYSVSREKKERFSLILESASTNQTSMYLCASSITASGANVLTFGAGSRLTVL.

The chain couples TRBV27 to TRBJ2-5; a possible D gene is TRBD2 (6 bases). The CDR3 length is 15 residues. The germline V and J ends were trimmed by 5 bases and 2 bases, with 15 bases remaining between them. Germline V gives CDR1 MNHEY, CDR2 SMNVEV (reference sequence). This chain's CDR3 is CASSTRGLTQETQYF. The CDR3, as DNA: TGTGCCAGCAGTACCCGGGGACTGACACAAGAGACCCAGTACTTC.

V and J are TRBV6-5 and TRBJ1-5, with 7 bases aligning to TRBD1. This CDR3 contains 15 residues. Germline V CDR1 and CDR2: MNHEY, SVGAGI. V lost 6 bases, J lost 9 bases, and 14 bases stayed unmatched. The CDR3, as DNA: TGTGCCAGCAGAACCACTAACAGACAGGGCGCGCCCCAGCATTTT. Translated: CASRTTNRQGAPQHF.